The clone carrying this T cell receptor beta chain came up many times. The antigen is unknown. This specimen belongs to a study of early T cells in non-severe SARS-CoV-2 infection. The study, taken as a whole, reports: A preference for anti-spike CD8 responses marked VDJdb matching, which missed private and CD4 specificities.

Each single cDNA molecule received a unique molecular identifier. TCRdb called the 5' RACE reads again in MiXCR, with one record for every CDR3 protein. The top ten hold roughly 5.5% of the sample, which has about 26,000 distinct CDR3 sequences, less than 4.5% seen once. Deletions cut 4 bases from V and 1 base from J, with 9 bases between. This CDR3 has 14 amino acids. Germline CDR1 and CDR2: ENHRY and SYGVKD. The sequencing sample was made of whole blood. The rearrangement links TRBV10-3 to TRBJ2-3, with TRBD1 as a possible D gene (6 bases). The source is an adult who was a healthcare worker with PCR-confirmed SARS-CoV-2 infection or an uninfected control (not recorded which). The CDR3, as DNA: TGTGCCATCAGTGCAGGGGCCGGCACAGATACGCAGTATTTT. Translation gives CAISAGAGTDTQYF.